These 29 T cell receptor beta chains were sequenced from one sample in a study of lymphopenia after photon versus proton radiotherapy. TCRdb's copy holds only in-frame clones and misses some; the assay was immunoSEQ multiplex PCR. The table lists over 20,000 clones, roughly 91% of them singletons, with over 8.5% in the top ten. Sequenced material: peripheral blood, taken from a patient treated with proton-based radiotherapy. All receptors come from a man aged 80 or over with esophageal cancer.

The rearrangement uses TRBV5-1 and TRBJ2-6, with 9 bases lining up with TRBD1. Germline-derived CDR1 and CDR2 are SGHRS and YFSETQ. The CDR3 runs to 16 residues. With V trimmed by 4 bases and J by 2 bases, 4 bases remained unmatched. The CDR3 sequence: CASSTGQGAGANVLTF. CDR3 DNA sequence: TGCGCCAGCAGCACGGGACAGGGCGCTGGGGCCAACGTCCTGACTTTC.

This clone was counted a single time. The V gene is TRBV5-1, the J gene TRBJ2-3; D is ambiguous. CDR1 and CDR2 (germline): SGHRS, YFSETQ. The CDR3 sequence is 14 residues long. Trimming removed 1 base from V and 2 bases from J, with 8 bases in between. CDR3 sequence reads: CASSLLQDTDTQYF. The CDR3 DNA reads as TGCGCCAGCAGCTTGTTGCAGGACACAGATACGCAGTATTTT.

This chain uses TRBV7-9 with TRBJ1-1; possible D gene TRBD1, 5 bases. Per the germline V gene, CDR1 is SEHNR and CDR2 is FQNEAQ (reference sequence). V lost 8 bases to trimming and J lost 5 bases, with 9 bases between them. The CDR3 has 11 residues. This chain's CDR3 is CASRGLTEAFF. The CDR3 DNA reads TGTGCCAGCCGGGGGTTGACTGAAGCTTTCTTT. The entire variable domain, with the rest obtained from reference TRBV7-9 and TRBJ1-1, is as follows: DTGVSQNPRHKITKRGQNVTFRCDPISEHNRLYWYRQTLGQGPEFLTYFQNEAQLEKSRLLSDRFSAERPKGSFSTLEIQRTEQGDSAMYLCASRGLTEAFFGQGTRLTVV.

DNA for the CDR3: TGTGCCAGCAGCCATTCTCGGGCCGGCTATGGCTACACCTTC. Translated, it gives CASSHSRAGYGYTF. The V gene is TRBV7-2, the J gene TRBJ1-2; D remains unclear. Germline CDR1 reads SGHTA; CDR2 reads FQGNSA. This CDR3 has 14 amino acids. V shed 5 bases and J shed 4 bases, with 14 bases lying between them. Complete variable domain (other parts from reference TRBV7-2 and TRBJ1-2): GAGVSQSPSNKVTEKGKDVELRCDPISGHTALYWYRQSLGQGLEFLIYFQGNSAPDKSGLPSDRFSAERTGGSVSTLTIQRTQQEDSAVYLCASSHSRAGYGYTFGSGTRLTVV.

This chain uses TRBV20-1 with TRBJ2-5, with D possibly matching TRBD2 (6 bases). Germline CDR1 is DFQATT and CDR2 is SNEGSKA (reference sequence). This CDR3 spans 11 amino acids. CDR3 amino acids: CSGTGEETQYF. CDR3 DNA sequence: TGCAGCGGGACGGGGGAAGAGACCCAGTACTTC.

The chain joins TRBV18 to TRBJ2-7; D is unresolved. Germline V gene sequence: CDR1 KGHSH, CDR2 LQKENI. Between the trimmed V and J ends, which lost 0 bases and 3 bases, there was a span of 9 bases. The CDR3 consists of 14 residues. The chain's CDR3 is CASSPPWFSYEQYF. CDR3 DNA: TGTGCCAGCTCACCACCGTGGTTCAGCTACGAGCAGTACTTC.

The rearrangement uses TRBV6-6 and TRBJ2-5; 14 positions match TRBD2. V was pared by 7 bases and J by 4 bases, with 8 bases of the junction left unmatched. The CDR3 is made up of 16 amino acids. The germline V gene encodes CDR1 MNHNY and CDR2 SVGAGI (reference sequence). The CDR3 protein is CASTPMGLAGVETQYF. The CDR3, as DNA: TGTGCCAGCACCCCCATGGGACTAGCGGGAGTAGAGACCCAGTACTTC.

The CDR3 sequence is CSGRTSGSSYNEQFF. Written as DNA, the CDR3 is TGCAGCGGGCGGACTAGCGGGTCCTCCTACAATGAGCAGTTCTTC. The V gene is TRBV29-1, the J gene TRBJ2-1; 11 positions agree with TRBD2. Germline loops: CDR1 SQVTM, CDR2 ANQGSEA. This CDR3 contains 15 residues. The trim removed 7 bases at V and 0 bases at J, leaving 5 bases unmatched.

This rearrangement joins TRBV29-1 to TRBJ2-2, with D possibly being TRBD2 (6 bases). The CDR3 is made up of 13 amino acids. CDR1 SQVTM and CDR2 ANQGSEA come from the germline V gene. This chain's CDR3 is CTLWGEVTGELFF. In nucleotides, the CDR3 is TGCACCCTTTGGGGGGAGGTGACCGGGGAGCTGTTTTTT.

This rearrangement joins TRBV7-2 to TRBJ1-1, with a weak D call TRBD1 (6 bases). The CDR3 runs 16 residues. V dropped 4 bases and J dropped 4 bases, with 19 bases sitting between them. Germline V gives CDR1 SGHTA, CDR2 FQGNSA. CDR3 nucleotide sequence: TGTGCCAGCAGCTCGGCCGGGGGGCTGATTGGCACTGAAGCTTTCTTT. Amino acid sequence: CASSSAGGLIGTEAFF.

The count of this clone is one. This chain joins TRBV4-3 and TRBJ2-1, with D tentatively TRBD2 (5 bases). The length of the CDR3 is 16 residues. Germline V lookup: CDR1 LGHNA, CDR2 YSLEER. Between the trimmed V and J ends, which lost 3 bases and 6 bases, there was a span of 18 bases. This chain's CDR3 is CASSQMWTGAINEQFF. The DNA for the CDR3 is TGCGCCAGCAGCCAGATGTGGACTGGCGCGATCAATGAGCAGTTCTTC.

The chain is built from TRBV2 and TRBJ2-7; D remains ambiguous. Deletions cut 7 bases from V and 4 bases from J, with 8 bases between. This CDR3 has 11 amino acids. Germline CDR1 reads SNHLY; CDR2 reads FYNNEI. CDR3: CASTSLYEQYF. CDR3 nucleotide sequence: TGTGCCAGCACCTCTCTATACGAGCAGTACTTC.

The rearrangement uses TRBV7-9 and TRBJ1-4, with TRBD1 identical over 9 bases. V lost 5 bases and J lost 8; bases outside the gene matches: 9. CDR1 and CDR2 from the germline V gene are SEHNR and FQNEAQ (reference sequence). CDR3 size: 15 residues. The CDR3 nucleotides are TGTGCCAGCAGCGACTGGGACAGGGTCTACGAAAAACTGTTTTTT. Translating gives CASSDWDRVYEKLFF.

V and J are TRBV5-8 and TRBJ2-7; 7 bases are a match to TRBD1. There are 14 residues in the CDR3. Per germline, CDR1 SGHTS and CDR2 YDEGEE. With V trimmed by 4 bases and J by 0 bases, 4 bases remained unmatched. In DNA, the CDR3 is TGTGCCAGCAGCCCACAGGGGCTCTCCTACGAGCAGTACTTC. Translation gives CASSPQGLSYEQYF. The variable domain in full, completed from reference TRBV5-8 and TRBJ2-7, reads EAGVTQSPTHLIKTRGQQATLRCSPISGHTSVYWYQQALGLGLQFLLWYDEGEERNRGNFPPRFSGRQFPNYSSELNVNALELEDSALYLCASSPQGLSYEQYFGPGTRLTVT.

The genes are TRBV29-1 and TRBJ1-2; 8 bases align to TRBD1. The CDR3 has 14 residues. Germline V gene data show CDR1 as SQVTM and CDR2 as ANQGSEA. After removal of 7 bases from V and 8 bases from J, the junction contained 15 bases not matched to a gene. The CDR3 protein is CSAGSGTGPWGYTF. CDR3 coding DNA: TGCAGCGCCGGATCCGGGACAGGTCCTTGGGGCTACACCTTC.

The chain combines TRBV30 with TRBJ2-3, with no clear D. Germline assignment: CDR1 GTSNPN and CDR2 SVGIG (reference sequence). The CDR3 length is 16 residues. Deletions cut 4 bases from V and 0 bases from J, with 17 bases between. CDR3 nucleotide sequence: TGTGCCTGGAAGGGCTTTAGAAGTTCTAGCACAGATACGCAGTATTTT. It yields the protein CAWKGFRSSSTDTQYF. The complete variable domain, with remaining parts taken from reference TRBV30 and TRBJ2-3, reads SQTIHQWPATLVQPVGSPLSLECTVEGTSNPNLYWYRQAAGRGLQLLFYSVGIGQISSEVPQNLSASRPQDRQFILSSKKLLLSDSGFYLCAWKGFRSSSTDTQYFGPGTRLTVL.

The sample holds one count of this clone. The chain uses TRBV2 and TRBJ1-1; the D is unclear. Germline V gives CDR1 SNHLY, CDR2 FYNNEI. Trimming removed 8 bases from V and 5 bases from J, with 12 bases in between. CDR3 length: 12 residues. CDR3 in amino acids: CASVGLGTEAFF. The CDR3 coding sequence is TGTGCCAGCGTGGGGTTAGGTACTGAAGCTTTCTTT.

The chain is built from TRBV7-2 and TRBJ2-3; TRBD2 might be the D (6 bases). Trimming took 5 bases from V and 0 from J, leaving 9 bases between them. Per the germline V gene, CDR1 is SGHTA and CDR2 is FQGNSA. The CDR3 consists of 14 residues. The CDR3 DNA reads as TGTGCCAGCAGCATTGGGGGGAGCACAGATACGCAGTATTTT. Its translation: CASSIGGSTDTQYF.

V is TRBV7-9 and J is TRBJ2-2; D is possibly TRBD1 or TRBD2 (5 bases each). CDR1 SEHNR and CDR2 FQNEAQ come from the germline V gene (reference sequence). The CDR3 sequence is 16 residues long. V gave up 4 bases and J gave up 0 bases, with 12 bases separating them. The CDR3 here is CASSSSQGPNTGELFF. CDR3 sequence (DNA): TGTGCCAGCAGCTCGTCCCAGGGACCGAACACCGGGGAGCTGTTTTTT.

The CDR3 sequence: CASRGTYGYTF. The CDR3 DNA reads as TGCGCCAGCCGAGGGACCTATGGCTACACCTTC. The chain recombines TRBV4-1 with TRBJ1-2; a possible D gene is TRBD1 (5 bases). CDR3 length equals 11 residues. Germline V gene data show CDR1 as MGHRA and CDR2 as YSYEKL. Trimming pared 8 bases from V and 4 bases from J, leaving 8 bases between.

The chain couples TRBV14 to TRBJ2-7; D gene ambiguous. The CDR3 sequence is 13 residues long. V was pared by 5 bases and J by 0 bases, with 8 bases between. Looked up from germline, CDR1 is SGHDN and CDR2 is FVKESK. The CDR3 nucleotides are TGTGCCAGCAGCGGCATAGACTCCTACGAGCAGTACTTC. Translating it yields CASSGIDSYEQYF.

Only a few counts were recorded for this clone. The CDR3 protein is CASSLRGGEDEKLFF. The CDR3 bases are TGCGCCAGCAGCTTGCGTGGGGGCGAGGATGAAAAACTGTTTTTT. This chain links TRBV5-1 with TRBJ1-4; D may be TRBD1 (6 bases). The CDR3 length is 15 residues. Per germline, CDR1 SGHRS and CDR2 YFSETQ. V was clipped by 1 base and J by 6 bases, with 13 bases between them.

The CDR3 here is CASSPQTRSEAFF. The CDR3 DNA is TGTGCCAGCAGCCCCCAGACAAGATCTGAAGCTTTCTTT. The chain employs TRBV11-2 and TRBJ1-1; unclear D gene. V was shortened by 5 bases and J by 6 bases, with 13 bases between the two germline ends. Germline lookup yields CDR1 SGHAT and CDR2 FQNNGV. This CDR3 region has 13 residues.

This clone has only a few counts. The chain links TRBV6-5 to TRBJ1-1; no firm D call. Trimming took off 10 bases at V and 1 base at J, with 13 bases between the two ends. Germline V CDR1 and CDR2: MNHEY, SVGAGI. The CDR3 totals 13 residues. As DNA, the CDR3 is TGTGCCACTCGTAACAGAAGGAACACTGAAGCTTTCTTT. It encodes CATRNRRNTEAFF.

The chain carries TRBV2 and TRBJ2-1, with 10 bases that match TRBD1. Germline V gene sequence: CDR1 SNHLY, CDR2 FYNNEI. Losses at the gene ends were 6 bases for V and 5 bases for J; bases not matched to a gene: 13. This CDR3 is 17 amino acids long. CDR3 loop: CASSVNPPGQGDNEQFF. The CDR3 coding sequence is TGTGCCAGCAGCGTAAACCCCCCCGGACAGGGGGACAATGAGCAGTTCTTC.

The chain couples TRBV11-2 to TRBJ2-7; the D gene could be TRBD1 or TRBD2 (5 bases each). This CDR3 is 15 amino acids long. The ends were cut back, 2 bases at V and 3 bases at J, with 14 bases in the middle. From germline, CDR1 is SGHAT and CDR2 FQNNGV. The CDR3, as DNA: TGTGCCAGCAGCTTATTCGGGGACCCCTTCTACGAGCAGTACTTC. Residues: CASSLFGDPFYEQYF.

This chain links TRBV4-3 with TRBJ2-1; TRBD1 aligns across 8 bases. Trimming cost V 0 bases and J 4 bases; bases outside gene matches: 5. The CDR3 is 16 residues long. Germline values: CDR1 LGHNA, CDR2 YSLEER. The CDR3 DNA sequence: TGCGCCAGCAGCCAAGATGAAGGACAGGGTTACAATGAGCAGTTCTTC. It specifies CASSQDEGQGYNEQFF.

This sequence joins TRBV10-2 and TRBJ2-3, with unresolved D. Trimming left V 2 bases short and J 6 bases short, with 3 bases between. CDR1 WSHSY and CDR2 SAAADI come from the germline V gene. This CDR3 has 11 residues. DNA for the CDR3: TGCGCCAGCAGTGAGGGGGATACGCAGTATTTT. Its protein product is CASSEGDTQYF.

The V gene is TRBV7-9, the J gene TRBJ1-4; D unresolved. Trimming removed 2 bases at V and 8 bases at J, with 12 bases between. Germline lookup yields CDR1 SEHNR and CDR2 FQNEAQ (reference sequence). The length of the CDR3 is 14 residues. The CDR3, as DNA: TGTGCCAGCAGCTTATCCGGGTATGACGAAAAACTGTTTTTT. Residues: CASSLSGYDEKLFF.